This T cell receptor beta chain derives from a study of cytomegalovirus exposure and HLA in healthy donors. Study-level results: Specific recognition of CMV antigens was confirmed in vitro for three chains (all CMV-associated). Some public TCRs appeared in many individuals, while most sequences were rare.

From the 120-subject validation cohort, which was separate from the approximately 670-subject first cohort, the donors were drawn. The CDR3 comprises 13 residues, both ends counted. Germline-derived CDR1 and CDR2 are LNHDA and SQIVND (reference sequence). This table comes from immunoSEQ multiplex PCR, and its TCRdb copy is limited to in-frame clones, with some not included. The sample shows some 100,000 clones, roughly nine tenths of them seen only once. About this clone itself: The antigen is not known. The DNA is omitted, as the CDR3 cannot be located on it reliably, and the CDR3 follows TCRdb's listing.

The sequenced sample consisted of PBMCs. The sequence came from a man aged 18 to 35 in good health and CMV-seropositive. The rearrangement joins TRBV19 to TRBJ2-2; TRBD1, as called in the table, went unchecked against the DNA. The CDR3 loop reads CASSMVGKGAEFF.